Given below is one T cell receptor beta chain in context. The sample is drawn from a study of control samples from healthy donors and cancer patients. Repertoires were generated with immunoSEQ multiplex PCR, while TCRdb's copy carries only in-frame clones and drops some. The table has roughly 400,000 clones, 80% to 95% seen once. Germline CDR1 is MDHEN and CDR2 is SYDVKM. This CDR3 spans 14 amino acids. V was trimmed by 1 base and J by 6 bases, leaving 10 bases between them. The chain couples TRBV28 to TRBJ1-5; tentative D call: TRBD1 (6 bases). The sequenced sample was PBMCs. The sequence came from a man in his forties or fifties with head and neck cancer. This chain's CDR3 is CASSLSTGTQPQHF. Written as DNA, the CDR3 is TGTGCCAGCAGTTTATCGACAGGAACTCAGCCCCAGCATTTT.